A selection of T cell receptor beta chains follows, all from one sample in a study of Ad26.COV2.S vaccination and SARS-CoV-2 variants. Sequenced by immunoSEQ multiplex PCR; TCRdb stores in-frame clones only, minus some. The sample shows about 370,000 clones, around nine tenths of them seen only once. Sample: peripheral blood, taken in a trial of Ad26.COV2.S vaccine versus placebo. These receptors all stem from a person aged 18-60 years who received the Ad26.COV2.S COVID-19 vaccine or a placebo. The CDR3 runs from the conserved cysteine through the conserved F or W. The listing skips clone size in some rows; elsewhere it reads once, few, many or a size class.

clone_size: -; v_call: TRBV11-2; j_call: TRBJ2-7; cdr3_aa: CASASDNGKQYF
clone_size: -; v_call: TRBV6-4; j_call: TRBJ1-2; cdr3_aa: CASSDYRGGGYTF
clone_size: once; v_call: TRBV6-2/TRBV6-3; j_call: TRBJ1-5; cdr3_aa: CASSSPGDNQPQHF
clone_size: -; v_call: TRBV5-4; j_call: TRBJ1-2; cdr3_aa: CASRPGQIYGYTF
clone_size: once; v_call: TRBV2; j_call: TRBJ1-5; cdr3_aa: CASSGAARGRYNQPQHF
clone_size: -; v_call: TRBV25-1; j_call: TRBJ1-1; cdr3_aa: CASSESGMNTEAFF
clone_size: -; v_call: TRBV5-1; j_call: TRBJ2-5; cdr3_aa: CASSLVRGGQETQYF
clone_size: -; v_call: TRBV3-1/TRBV3-2; j_call: TRBJ2-5; cdr3_aa: CASSQDQDRAKETQYF
clone_size: once; v_call: TRBV5-4; j_call: TRBJ1-4; cdr3_aa: CASSTRDKLNEKLFF
clone_size: -; v_call: TRBV7-8; j_call: TRBJ2-4; cdr3_aa: CASSKGYSGGLAKNIQYF
clone_size: once; v_call: TRBV7-8; j_call: TRBJ2-5; cdr3_aa: CASSSRTSTAYQETQYF
clone_size: -; v_call: TRBV19; j_call: TRBJ2-6; cdr3_aa: CASRGVDSGANVLTF
clone_size: once; v_call: TRBV18; j_call: TRBJ1-1; cdr3_aa: CASSPFGEGENTEAFF
clone_size: -; v_call: TRBV12-3/TRBV12-4; j_call: TRBJ2-7; cdr3_aa: CASSPGTDHEQYF
clone_size: -; v_call: TRBV18; j_call: TRBJ2-2; cdr3_aa: CASSPMALGQGTGELFF